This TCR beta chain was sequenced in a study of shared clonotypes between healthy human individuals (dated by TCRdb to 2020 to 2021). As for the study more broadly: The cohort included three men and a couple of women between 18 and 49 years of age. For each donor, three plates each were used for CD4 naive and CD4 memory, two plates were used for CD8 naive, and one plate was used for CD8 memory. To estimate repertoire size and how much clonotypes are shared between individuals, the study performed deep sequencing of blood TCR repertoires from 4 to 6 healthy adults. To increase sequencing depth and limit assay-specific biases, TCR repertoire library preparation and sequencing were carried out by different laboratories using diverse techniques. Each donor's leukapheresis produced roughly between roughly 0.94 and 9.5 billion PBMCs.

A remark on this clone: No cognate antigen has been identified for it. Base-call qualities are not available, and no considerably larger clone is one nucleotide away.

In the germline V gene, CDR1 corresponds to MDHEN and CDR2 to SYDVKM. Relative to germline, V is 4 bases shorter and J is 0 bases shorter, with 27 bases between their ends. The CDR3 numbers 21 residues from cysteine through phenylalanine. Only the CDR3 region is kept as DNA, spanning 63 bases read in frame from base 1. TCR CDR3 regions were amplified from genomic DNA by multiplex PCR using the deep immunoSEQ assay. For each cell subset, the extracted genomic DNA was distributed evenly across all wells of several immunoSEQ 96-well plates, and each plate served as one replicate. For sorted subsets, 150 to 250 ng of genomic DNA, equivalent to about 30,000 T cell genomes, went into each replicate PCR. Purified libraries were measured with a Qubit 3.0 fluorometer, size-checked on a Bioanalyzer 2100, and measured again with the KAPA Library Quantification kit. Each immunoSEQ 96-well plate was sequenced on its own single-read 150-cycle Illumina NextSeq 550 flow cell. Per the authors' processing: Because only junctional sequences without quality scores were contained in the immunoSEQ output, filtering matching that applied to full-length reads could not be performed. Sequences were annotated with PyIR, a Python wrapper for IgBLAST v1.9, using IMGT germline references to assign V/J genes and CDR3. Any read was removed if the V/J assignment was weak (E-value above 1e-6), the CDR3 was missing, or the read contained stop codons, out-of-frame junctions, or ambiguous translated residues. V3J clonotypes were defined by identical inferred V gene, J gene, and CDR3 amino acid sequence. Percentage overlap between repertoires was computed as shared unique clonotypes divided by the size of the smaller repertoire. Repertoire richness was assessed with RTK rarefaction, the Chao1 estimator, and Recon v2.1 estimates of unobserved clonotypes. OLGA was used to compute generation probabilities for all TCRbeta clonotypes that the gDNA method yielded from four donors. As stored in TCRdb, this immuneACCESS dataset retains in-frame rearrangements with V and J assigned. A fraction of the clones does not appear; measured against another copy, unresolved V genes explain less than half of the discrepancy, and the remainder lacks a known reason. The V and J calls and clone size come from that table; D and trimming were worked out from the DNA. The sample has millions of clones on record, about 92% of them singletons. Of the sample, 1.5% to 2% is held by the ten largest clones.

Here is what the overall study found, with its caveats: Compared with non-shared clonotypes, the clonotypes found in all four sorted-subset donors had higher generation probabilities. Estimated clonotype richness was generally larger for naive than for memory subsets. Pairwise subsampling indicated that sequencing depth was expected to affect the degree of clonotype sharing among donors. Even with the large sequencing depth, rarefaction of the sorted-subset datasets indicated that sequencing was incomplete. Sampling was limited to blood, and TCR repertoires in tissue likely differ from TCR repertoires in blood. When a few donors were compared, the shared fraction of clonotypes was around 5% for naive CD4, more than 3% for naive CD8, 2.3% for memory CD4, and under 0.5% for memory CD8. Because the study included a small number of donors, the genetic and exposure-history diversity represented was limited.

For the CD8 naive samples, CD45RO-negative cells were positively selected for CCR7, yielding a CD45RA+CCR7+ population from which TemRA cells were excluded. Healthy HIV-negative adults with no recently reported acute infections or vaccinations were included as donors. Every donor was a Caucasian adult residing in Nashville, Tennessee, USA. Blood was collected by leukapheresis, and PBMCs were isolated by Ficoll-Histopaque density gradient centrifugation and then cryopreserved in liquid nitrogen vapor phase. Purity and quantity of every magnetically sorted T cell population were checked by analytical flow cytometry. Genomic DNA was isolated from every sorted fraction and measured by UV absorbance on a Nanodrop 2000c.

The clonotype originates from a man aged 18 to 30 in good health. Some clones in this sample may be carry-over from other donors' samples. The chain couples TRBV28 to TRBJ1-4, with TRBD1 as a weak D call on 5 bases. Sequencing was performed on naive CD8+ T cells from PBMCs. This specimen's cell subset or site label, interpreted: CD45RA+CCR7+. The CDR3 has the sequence CASSYTLSGGPGLATNEKLFF. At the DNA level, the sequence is TGTGCCAGCAGTTATACCCTGTCTGGGGGACCAGGTTTAGCAACTAATGAAAAACTGTTTTTT.